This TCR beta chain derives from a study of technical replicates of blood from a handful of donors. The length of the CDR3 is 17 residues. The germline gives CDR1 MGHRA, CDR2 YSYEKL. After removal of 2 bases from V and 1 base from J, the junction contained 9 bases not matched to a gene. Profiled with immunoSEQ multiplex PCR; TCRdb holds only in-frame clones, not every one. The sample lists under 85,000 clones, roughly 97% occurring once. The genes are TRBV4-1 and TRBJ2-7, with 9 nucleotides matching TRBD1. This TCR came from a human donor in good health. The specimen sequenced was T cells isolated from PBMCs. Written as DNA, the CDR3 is TGCGCCAGCAGCCAACTTGGGACAGGGATGATATCCTACGAGCAGTACTTC. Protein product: CASSQLGTGMISYEQYF.